This T cell receptor beta chain was captured in a study of response to subunit inactivated influenza vaccine. General observations from the study: Authors suggested that a seasonal influenza vaccination recruits few new T cells each time.

Each CDR3 protein is one row after TCRdb ran MiXCR on the RT-PCR reads. Of fewer than 600,000 distinct CDR3 sequences in the sample, less than 7.5% were seen once. This clonotype has at least ten counts. What it binds is unknown. V lost 0 bases, J lost 4 bases, and 6 bases stayed unmatched. This CDR3 has 15 residues. Germline assignment: CDR1 SGHKS and CDR2 YYEKEE (reference sequence). The J gene is TRBJ2-7, the V gene TRBV5-5, with 8 bases that match TRBD1. The receptor's source is a man between 50 and 69 years old who received an inactivated influenza vaccine. Sequenced material: PBMCs from blood, taken less than 25 months after vaccination. DNA of the CDR3: TGTGCCAGCAGCTTGGCGGGACAGGATGCATACGAGCAGTACTTC. It codes for CASSLAGQDAYEQYF.